This TCR beta chain was sequenced during a study of blood T cell repertoires in COVID-19. Study background: Whether acute or convalescent, the COVID-19 samples came from the United States, Italy and Spain. In each case, the material was cDNA or gDNA derived from T cells, B-cell-depleted T cells, or PBMCs.

Seattle patients were enrolled during active infection and followed longitudinally. Germline V gives CDR1 MNHEY, CDR2 SMNVEV (reference sequence). The CDR3 sequence is 15 residues long. With 3 bases removed from V and 5 bases from J, the gap between germline ends came to 16 bases. In the authors' methods: For nucleated cells, counts were estimated from reference gene primer amplification. Profiled with immunoSEQ multiplex PCR; TCRdb holds only in-frame clones, not every one. For V, J and clone size, that table is used; D and trimming come from the DNA. The sample contains around 120,000 clones, about 88% of which appear only once.

This clonotype originated in a man between 60 and 70 years old with COVID-19, enrolled during active disease. This chain joins TRBV27 and TRBJ1-2; D might be TRBD1 (5 bases). Sequenced material: peripheral blood. Here the CDR3 DNA reads TGTGCCAGCAGTTTCTGGACCGGGACTGGTTATGGCTACACCTTC. It translates to CASSFWTGTGYGYTF.